These T cell receptor beta chains were read from a single sample in a study of blood T cell repertoires in COVID-19. Sequencing used immunoSEQ multiplex PCR; TCRdb keeps in-frame clones, though not all of them. Seen here are more than 200,000 clones, roughly 80% observed once, and the top ten hold 6% to 9.5%. Sequencing input: peripheral blood. These receptors were collected from a woman older than 75 with acute or convalescent COVID-19. Both conserved end residues are part of each CDR3. The D gene is left open where the match is weak. Some rows have no size entry. The others give once, few or many, or a class for an expanded clone.

D	size	J	V	DNA	CDR3
-	-	TRBJ1-2	TRBV5-4	TGTGCCAGCAGCCCCGACGGTACAGGACGGACCACAGGGGGCTACACCTTC	CASSPDGTGRTTGGYTF
-	-	TRBJ1-5	TRBV3-1/TRBV3-2	TGTGCCAGCAGCCAAGATGGACAGAAGAATCAGCCCCAGCATTTT	CASSQDGQKNQPQHF
-	few	TRBJ1-2	TRBV24-1	TGTGCCACCAGCCTCGGGGGAGGCGGCTACACCTTC	CATSLGGGGYTF
-	-	TRBJ1-5	TRBV2	TGTGCCAGCAAGAACATCGGACAGACCAATCAGCCCCAGCATTTT	CASKNIGQTNQPQHF
-	few	TRBJ2-7	TRBV6-1	TGTGCCAGCAGTGAAGCAGCGGTCGAGCAGTACTTC	CASSEAAVEQYF
-	-	TRBJ2-1	TRBV7-3	TGTGCCAGCAGCTTAAGTCTAGCTAGCTCCCAAGGAGAGCAGTTCTTC	CASSLSLASSQGEQFF
-	-	TRBJ2-1	TRBV30	TGTGCCTGGAGTGTACGAGGGAGGAATGAGCAGTTCTTC	CAWSVRGRNEQFF
-	-	TRBJ1-2	TRBV4-2	TGTGCCAGCAGCCACCTGGGACAACAAGGCTACACCTTC	CASSHLGQQGYTF
-	-	TRBJ1-2	TRBV15	TGTGCCACCAGCAGAGATAGGAACAGGAACTATGGCTACACCTTC	CATSRDRNRNYGYTF
-	few	TRBJ1-1	TRBV5-1	TGCGCCAGCAGCCCTTTACAGGGATCGAACACTGAAGCTTTCTTT	CASSPLQGSNTEAFF
-	many	TRBJ1-6	TRBV3-1/TRBV3-2	TGTGCCAGCAGCCGCGGGGGTTCACCCCTCCACTTT	CASSRGGSPLHF
TRBD1	once	TRBJ2-1	TRBV5-1	TGCGCCAGCAGCTTGGGGACAGGTGATTACAATGAGCAGTTCTTC	CASSLGTGDYNEQFF
TRBD2	few	TRBJ2-7	TRBV28	TGTGCCAGCAGCGAAGTAGCTAGCGGGGTGTCCTACGAGCAGTACTTC	CASSEVASGVSYEQYF
-	-	TRBJ1-1	TRBV5-4	TGTGCCAGCAGCTTGGCCAGGGTGAACACTGAAGCTTTCTTT	CASSLARVNTEAFF
-	-	TRBJ1-3	TRBV10-3	TGTGCCATCAGTCAACAGGGCTCTGGAAACACCATATATTTT	CAISQQGSGNTIYF
-	few	TRBJ2-3	TRBV2	TGTGCCACCCAGGCGTTGGGGCAGACAGATACGCAGTATTTT	CATQALGQTDTQYF
-	-	TRBJ1-4	TRBV9	TGTGCCAGCAGCGCCACGGGGCGGGGCTCTAATGAAAAACTGTTTTTT	CASSATGRGSNEKLFF
-	-	TRBJ2-5	TRBV12-3/TRBV12-4	TGTGCCAGCAGTTCACAAGAGACCCAGTACTTC	CASSSQETQYF
TRBD1	-	TRBJ2-3	TRBV7-8	TGTGCCAGCGGGACAGGGGAAGGGGATACGCAGTATTTT	CASGTGEGDTQYF
TRBD2	-	TRBJ2-3	TRBV27	TGTGCCAGCAGTGAGCTAGCGGGAGCCACAGATACGCAGTATTTT	CASSELAGATDTQYF
TRBD1	-	TRBJ1-5	TRBV19	TGTGCCAGTATCCCGGGACAGGGCAATCAGCCCCAGCATTTT	CASIPGQGNQPQHF
TRBD1	-	TRBJ2-3	TRBV30	TGTGCCTGGAGTCGGGACAGGGGGCTTCTTTTTGGTACAGATACGCAGTATTTT	CAWSRDRGLLFGTDTQYF
-	-	TRBJ1-5	TRBV6-5	TGTGCCAGCAGGTCAGGGGTGGAACAGCCCCAGCATTTT	CASRSGVEQPQHF
TRBD1	-	TRBJ1-4	TRBV5-4	TGTGCCAGCAGCTTGGTCGGACAGGATGAAAAACTGTTTTTT	CASSLVGQDEKLFF
-	-	TRBJ2-5	TRBV5-1	TGCGCCAGCAGCTTGGAGGTTAGCGAGACCCAGTACTTC	CASSLEVSETQYF
-	-	TRBJ2-5	TRBV5-1	TGCGCCAGCAGCTTGGTCGGGGTGCCGTACCAAGAGACCCAGTACTTC	CASSLVGVPYQETQYF
TRBD2	-	TRBJ2-1	TRBV5-1	TGCGCCAGCAGCTTGGGGGCGGGAGGCTCCTACAATGAGCAGTTCTTC	CASSLGAGGSYNEQFF
-	once	TRBJ2-1	TRBV15	TGTGCCACCAGCAGAGAGCTCCTAAAGGAGCAGTTCTTC	CATSRELLKEQFF
TRBD1	-	TRBJ1-2	TRBV28	TGTGCCAGCCTTCTGACAGGGACCTATGGCTACACCTTC	CASLLTGTYGYTF
-	few	TRBJ2-3	TRBV18	TGTGCCAGCTTCACCAGTGTTGAGGGCACAGATACGCAGTATTTT	CASFTSVEGTDTQYF
TRBD1	-	TRBJ1-1	TRBV11-3	TGTGCCAGCAGCCAAACAGGGGGGACTGAAGCTTTCTTT	CASSQTGGTEAFF
TRBD1	-	TRBJ2-5	TRBV4-1	TGCGCCAGCAGCCTAGGACAGGGGGGCATCGAGACCCAGTACTTC	CASSLGQGGIETQYF
-	-	TRBJ2-2	TRBV4-2	TGTGCCAGCAGCTCAGGAGGGGGCTCGGGCACCGGGGAGCTGTTTTTT	CASSSGGGSGTGELFF
-	-	TRBJ2-2	TRBV7-6	TGTGCCAGCAGCCCCTGGACAACGAACACCGGGGAGCTGTTTTTT	CASSPWTTNTGELFF
-	once	TRBJ1-1	TRBV7-9	TGTGCCAGCAGCTTAGAGACAGGGAACACTGAAGCTTTCTTT	CASSLETGNTEAFF
-	once	TRBJ2-2	TRBV4-1	TGCGCCAGCAGCCAAGACAGGTCCGGGGAGCTGTTTTTT	CASSQDRSGELFF
-	-	TRBJ2-3	TRBV5-1	TGCGCCAGCAGCTTCGCGAAAGCCACAGATACGCAGTATTTT	CASSFAKATDTQYF
TRBD2	many	TRBJ2-1	TRBV19	TGTGCCAGTAGTAAGGTCTCCGGGACTAGCGGGAGGAATGAGCAGTTCTTC	CASSKVSGTSGRNEQFF
-	-	TRBJ1-1	TRBV6-1	TGTGCCAGCAGTGAAGGGGCGACAGTCGAAGCTTTCTTT	CASSEGATVEAFF
-	-	TRBJ2-1	TRBV28	TGTGCCAGCAGTTTAGGACGGAGGGGAGATGAGCAGTTCTTC	CASSLGRRGDEQFF
TRBD1	few	TRBJ1-5	TRBV28	TGTGCCAGCAATACAGGGGGCGATCAGCCCCAGCATTTT	CASNTGGDQPQHF
TRBD2	-	TRBJ2-3	TRBV19	TGTGCCAGTAGCGAACTAGCGGGGGGGCCAGATACGCAGTATTTT	CASSELAGGPDTQYF
TRBD1	-	TRBJ1-1	TRBV28	TGTGCCAGCAGACCTCAGGGGGCGGAGTCTACTGAAGCTTTCTTT	CASRPQGAESTEAFF
-	-	TRBJ1-5	TRBV21-1	TGTGCCAGCAGCAAAAGGGACATCCCAAGCAATCAGCCCCAGCATTTT	CASSKRDIPSNQPQHF
-	-	TRBJ2-5	TRBV15	TGTGCCACCAGCAGAGACGGGGTCAGACAAGAGACCCAGTACTTC	CATSRDGVRQETQYF
TRBD1	few	TRBJ2-7	TRBV6-5	TGTGCCAGCAGTTACGGACAGGGGACCTACGAGCAGTACTTC	CASSYGQGTYEQYF